This TCR beta chain was sequenced for a study of shared clonotypes between healthy human individuals. Study-wide background: The composition of the donors was a couple of women and three men aged 18 to 49. Regarding the study as a whole: A reduction in generation probabilities was seen for non-shared clonotypes relative to those shared by all four donors. Generally, naive subsets came out with larger estimated richness than memory subsets.

Caucasian adults residing in Nashville, Tennessee made up all the donors. In the case of this clone: Its antigen is not identified.

The CDR3 covers 14 residues. V gave up 5 bases and J gave up 6 bases, with 15 bases separating them. Looked up from germline, CDR1 is SEHNR and CDR2 is FQNEAQ (reference sequence). Clones were sequenced by immunoSEQ multiplex PCR, and TCRdb holds only the in-frame ones, with some missing. Of roughly 2,500,000 clones in the sample, 80% to 95% are singletons; the top ten hold about 0.34%. Specimen: naive CD4+ T cells from PBMCs. Stated subset: CD45RA+ positively selected. The sequence was obtained from a young man in good health. Some clones in this sample may be carry-over from other donors' samples. The chain uses TRBV7-9 and TRBJ2-3, with D perhaps TRBD2 (6 bases). In DNA form, the CDR3 reads TGTGCCAGCAGCCCCTCCGCGGGATGGGATACGCAGTATTTT. Its translation: CASSPSAGWDTQYF.